This passage covers 31 T cell receptor beta chains from one sample sequenced in a study of graft-versus-host responses after intestinal transplantation. Only in-frame clones appear in the TCRdb table, and some are missing; sequencing was by immunoSEQ multiplex PCR. The table has tens of thousands of clones, roughly 90% seen once. The antigens for these receptors are not known. Sample: unstimulated CD4+ T cells sorted from spleen or lymph node cells, taken before intestinal transplant. The receptors originated from a human donor who received an intestinal transplant.

The rearrangement uses TRBV7-9 and TRBJ2-7; TRBD1 matches at 8 bases. Looked up from germline, CDR1 is SEHNR and CDR2 is FQNEAQ (reference sequence). V shed 4 bases, J shed 6 bases, and the junction held 11 bases outside the gene matches. CDR3 size: 15 residues. CDR3 residues: CASSSPEAGGGEQYF. CDR3 bases: TGTGCCAGCAGCTCCCCGGAGGCAGGGGGCGGCGAGCAGTACTTC.

The chain uses TRBV19 and TRBJ1-1; D is undetermined. V gave up 6 bases and J gave up 3 bases, with 11 bases separating them. CDR3 length: 13 residues. Germline V CDR1 and CDR2: LNHDA, SQIVND (reference sequence). CDR3 loop: CASRLLSHTEAFF. The DNA of the CDR3 is TGTGCCAGTAGACTACTGAGCCACACTGAAGCTTTCTTT.

The chain couples TRBV4-1 to TRBJ2-3; unclear D gene. The CDR3 has 14 amino acids. The V and J ends lost 1 base and 0 bases respectively, with 5 bases between them. Per the germline V gene, CDR1 is MGHRA and CDR2 is YSYEKL. The CDR3 sequence: CASSQAVSTDTQYF. The CDR3 nucleotides read TGCGCCAGCAGCCAAGCGGTCAGCACAGATACGCAGTATTTT.

This clone was detected a few times. The chain employs TRBV4-1 and TRBJ1-2; TRBD1 is a possible D gene (6 bases). The V gene lost 4 bases and the J gene lost 7 bases, with 16 bases spanning the gap. This CDR3 is built from 14 residues. Germline CDR1 MGHRA, CDR2 YSYEKL. The CDR3 DNA is TGCGCCAGCAGCCCAGGGGCGCTGGGACCTGGCTACACCTTC. Translated, it gives CASSPGALGPGYTF.

The chain recombines TRBV5-1 with TRBJ2-5; 11 bases align to TRBD2. Germline assignment: CDR1 SGHRS and CDR2 YFSETQ. J lost 0 bases, V lost 4 bases, and 5 bases had no gene match. The CDR3 consists of 16 residues. This CDR3 reads CASSRRLAGYQETQYF. The CDR3 nucleotides are TGCGCCAGCAGCCGCAGACTAGCGGGGTACCAAGAGACCCAGTACTTC.

This chain uses TRBV13 with TRBJ1-4; D unclear. Deletions cut 5 bases from V and 4 bases from J, with 17 bases between. Germline V gene lookup returns CDR1 PRHDT and CDR2 FYEKMQ (reference sequence). The CDR3 covers 16 residues. The CDR3 region has the DNA TGTGCCAGCAGCCAAAGTGCATGGCGGGGTAATGAAAAACTGTTTTTT. As protein: CASSQSAWRGNEKLFF.

The rearrangement uses TRBV4-2 and TRBJ2-5; D is perhaps TRBD1 (5 bases). The DNA end lines up better with TRBJ2-7; the J call may be wrong. This CDR3 is built from 14 residues. The germline CDR1 and CDR2 sequences are LGHNA and YNFKEQ. CDR3: CASSQDNARVEQYF. The CDR3 DNA sequence: TGTGCCAGCAGCCAAGATAACGCCAGGGTCGAGCAGTACTTC.

The rearrangement links TRBV6-1 to TRBJ1-5; D not certain. V lost 4 bases and J lost 4, with 5 bases in between. The germline V gene has CDR1 MNHNS and CDR2 SASEGT. The CDR3 runs to 12 residues. In DNA, the CDR3 is TGTGCCAGCAGTGTGTCTAATCAGCCCCAGCATTTT. Its translation: CASSVSNQPQHF.

The V gene is TRBV10-3, the J gene TRBJ1-5; tentatively, D is TRBD1 (5 bases). V shed 4 bases and J shed 5 bases, with 15 bases lying between them. The CDR3 spans 15 residues. Germline V gives CDR1 ENHRY, CDR2 SYGVKD. In DNA, the CDR3 is TGTGCCATCAGTGGTCGGGAGGGGTTGCATCAGCCCCAGCATTTT. Protein product: CAISGREGLHQPQHF.

The J gene is TRBJ2-1, the V gene TRBV7-9; 9 bases are shared with TRBD2. The CDR3 length is 17 residues. V shed 1 base, J shed 3 bases, and the junction held 7 bases outside the gene matches. The germline CDR1 and CDR2 sequences are SEHNR and FQNEAQ (reference sequence). The chain's CDR3 is CASSLGWRGGLYNEQFF. The DNA of the CDR3 is TGTGCCAGCAGCTTAGGGTGGCGGGGGGGCCTCTACAATGAGCAGTTCTTC.

The rearrangement joins TRBV19 to TRBJ2-3; the match to TRBD1 covers 8 bases. This CDR3 contains 13 residues. Per the germline V gene, CDR1 is LNHDA and CDR2 is SQIVND (reference sequence). V shed 6 bases, J shed 1 base, and the junction held 0 bases outside the gene matches. The CDR3 region is CASRTGGTDTQYF. In DNA form, the CDR3 reads TGTGCCAGTAGGACAGGGGGCACAGATACGCAGTATTTT.

V is TRBV5-1 and J is TRBJ2-7, with TRBD1 identical over 8 bases. The V gene end was trimmed by 4 bases and the J gene end by 0 bases; junction bases not matched to a gene: 12. Germline V CDR1 and CDR2: SGHRS, YFSETQ. The CDR3 extends over 17 amino acids. In DNA form, the CDR3 reads TGCGCCAGCAGCCCCGCCCTCAGGGGGCTCCCCTCCTACGAGCAGTACTTC. It specifies CASSPALRGLPSYEQYF.

DNA of the CDR3: TGCGCCAGCAGCGGCCAGGGGCTCCCGAACACTGAAGCTTTCTTT. Translating gives CASSGQGLPNTEAFF. This chain links TRBV5-1 with TRBJ1-1; a possible D gene is TRBD1 (6 bases). This CDR3 has 15 residues. Trimming took 4 bases from V and 1 from J, leaving 14 bases between them. The germline gives CDR1 SGHRS, CDR2 YFSETQ.

This clone was recorded a few times. V usage is TRBV2 and J usage is TRBJ1-2; possible D gene TRBD1, 5 bases. V lost 8 bases, J lost 5 bases, and 18 bases lay in between. The CDR3 is 14 residues long. Per germline, CDR1 SNHLY and CDR2 FYNNEI. The CDR3: CASGGASRGYGYTF. CDR3 DNA: TGTGCCAGCGGAGGGGCCTCCAGAGGGTATGGCTACACCTTC.

This chain joins TRBV5-1 and TRBJ2-1; no definite D call. The CDR3 spans 11 residues. V shed 4 bases and J shed 12 bases, with 11 bases lying between them. Germline loops: CDR1 SGHRS, CDR2 YFSETQ. In nucleotides, the CDR3 is TGCGCCAGCAGCCCCGGGTGGTTGCAGTTCTTC. Translated, it gives CASSPGWLQFF.

V is TRBV7-2 and J is TRBJ2-7; perhaps TRBD1 as D (6 bases). V was cut by 2 bases and J by 6 bases, with 20 bases left in between. The germline gives CDR1 SGHTA, CDR2 FQGNSA. The CDR3 consists of 16 residues. CDR3 coding DNA: TGTGCCAGCAGCTTAATTCGGGGTGGGGGCTACGGCGAGCAGTACTTC. As protein: CASSLIRGGGYGEQYF.

The genes are TRBV5-5 and TRBJ2-7, with 7 bases matching TRBD2. The CDR3 extends over 13 amino acids. The germline V gene has CDR1 SGHKS and CDR2 YYEKEE (reference sequence). V lost 4 bases, J lost 3 bases, and 4 bases stayed unmatched. CDR3 bases: TGTGCCAGCAGCCTGGGGGAGGGCTACGAGCAGTACTTC. This codes for CASSLGEGYEQYF.

This clone was observed a single time. J is TRBJ1-6 and V is TRBV14, with TRBD1 matching over 8 bases. V gave up 4 bases and J gave up 9 bases; unmatched junction bases: 8. The CDR3 is made up of 15 amino acids. Germline-derived CDR1 and CDR2 are SGHDN and FVKESK. The CDR3 nucleotides read TGTGCCAGCAGCCGGGCAGGGGGCTACTTTTCACCCCTCCACTTT. Translation: CASSRAGGYFSPLHF.

The chain uses TRBV13 and TRBJ1-6; 9 positions agree with TRBD1. The CDR3 is 15 amino acids. Per the germline V gene, CDR1 is PRHDT and CDR2 is FYEKMQ (reference sequence). Unmatched junction bases numbered 6, after V lost 5 bases and J lost 7 bases. Written as DNA, the CDR3 is TGTGCCAGCAGCCCCCAGGGACAGGGAAATTCACCCCTCCACTTT. It specifies CASSPQGQGNSPLHF.

This clone was recorded only once. V usage is TRBV10-3 and J usage is TRBJ1-1, with TRBD1 matching 9 bases. Germline CDR1 is ENHRY and CDR2 is SYGVKD. This CDR3 is built from 16 residues. The V gene end was trimmed by 4 bases and the J gene end by 1 base; junction bases not matched to a gene: 7. The CDR3 is CAISGPQTGGNTEAFF. Written as DNA, the CDR3 is TGTGCCATCAGTGGGCCCCAGACAGGGGGGAACACTGAAGCTTTCTTT.

The CDR3 sequence: CATSRDQGVYEQYF. DNA of the CDR3: TGTGCCACCAGCAGAGATCAGGGGGTCTACGAGCAGTACTTC. The gene calls are TRBV15 and TRBJ2-7; 7 bases align to TRBD1. The CDR3 is made up of 14 amino acids. V dropped 0 bases and J dropped 3; count of bases not matched to a gene: 2. CDR1 is LNHNV, CDR2 YYDKDF, per germline (reference sequence).

V is TRBV9 and J is TRBJ2-7, with 7 bases matching TRBD2. CDR3 length: 15 residues. Germline V gene sequence: CDR1 SGDLS, CDR2 YYNGEE. V trimming: 4 bases; J trimming: 2 bases; junction bases outside the gene matches: 9. The CDR3 reads CASSPRASGPYEQYF. The DNA of the CDR3 is TGTGCCAGCAGCCCACGCGCTAGCGGACCCTACGAGCAGTACTTC.

V and J are TRBV7-6 and TRBJ2-5, with D possibly TRBD2 on 5 matching bases. Trimming pared 1 base from V and 5 bases from J, leaving 5 bases between. The CDR3 loop spans 12 amino acids. Germline V gene data show CDR1 as SGHVS and CDR2 as FNYEAQ. The CDR3 DNA reads TGTGCCAGCAGCTTAGTAGCGGAGACCCAGTACTTC. It translates to CASSLVAETQYF.

The chain joins TRBV23-1 to TRBJ2-3; D may be TRBD2 (5 bases). TRBV23-1 is placed among ORFs of uncertain function. With 5 bases removed from V and 1 base from J, the gap between germline ends came to 7 bases. This CDR3 has 13 residues. The CDR3: CASSERGTDTQYF. The CDR3 DNA is TGCGCCAGCAGTGAGAGGGGCACAGATACGCAGTATTTT.

CDR3 region: CASSFGETPSGNTIYF. The DNA of the CDR3 is TGTGCCAGCAGCTTCGGGGAGACCCCCTCTGGAAACACCATATATTTT. The V and J genes are TRBV11-2 and TRBJ1-3; D gene ambiguous. This CDR3 has 16 amino acids. CDR1 and CDR2 (germline): SGHAT, FQNNGV. The V end was cut by 3 bases, the J end by 0 bases, with 12 bases between. Full variable domain (missing parts from reference TRBV11-2 and TRBJ1-3): EAGVAQSPRYKIIEKRQSVAFWCNPISGHATLYWYQQILGQGPKLLIQFQNNGVVDDSQLPKDRFSAERLKGVDSTLKIQPAKLEDSAVYLCASSFGETPSGNTIYFGEGSWLTVV.

The chain couples TRBV18 to TRBJ1-5; D gene unclear. Trimming took 6 bases from V and 4 from J, leaving 10 bases between them. CDR3 size: 13 residues. Germline values: CDR1 KGHSH, CDR2 LQKENI. In DNA form, the CDR3 reads TGTGCCAGCTCCCCTAGCGGGAATCAGCCCCAGCATTTT. Translated, it gives CASSPSGNQPQHF. The entire variable domain, with the rest obtained from reference TRBV18 and TRBJ1-5, is as follows: NAGVMQNPRHLVRRRGQEARLRCSPMKGHSHVYWYRQLPEEGLKFMVYLQKENIIDESGMPKERFSAEFPKEGPSILRIQQVVRGDSAAYFCASSPSGNQPQHFGDGTRLSIL.

The chain employs TRBV5-1 and TRBJ1-4; 9 positions agree with TRBD1. The CDR3 contains 14 residues. Per germline, CDR1 SGHRS and CDR2 YFSETQ. The V and J ends lost 4 bases and 8 bases, in that order; junction bases with no gene match: 6. The CDR3 DNA reads as TGCGCCAGCAGCATGGACAGGGGATGGGAAAAACTGTTTTTT. It encodes CASSMDRGWEKLFF.

Points on this clone: Other DNA sequences within the sample encode an identical CDR3. V gene TRBV7-8 combines with J gene TRBJ2-5; D is uncertain. Trimming took off 3 bases at V and 5 bases at J, with 13 bases between the two ends. The CDR3 length is 14 residues. Germline loops: CDR1 SGHVS, CDR2 FQNEAQ. The CDR3 region has the DNA TGTGCCAGCAGCTTTGGCACCCCGGAGGAGACCCAGTACTTC. Residues: CASSFGTPEETQYF.

Note on this clone: Distinct nucleotide sequences in the sample also encode this CDR3. This chain joins TRBV9 and TRBJ2-3; D not certain. This CDR3 comprises 15 residues. V lost 0 bases and J lost 1, with 9 bases in between. From germline, CDR1 is SGDLS and CDR2 YYNGEE. The CDR3: CASSVGLARTDTQYF. The CDR3 coding sequence is TGTGCCAGCAGCGTAGGGTTAGCTCGCACAGATACGCAGTATTTT.

This chain connects TRBV5-1 to TRBJ2-3; perhaps TRBD2 as D (6 bases). From germline, CDR1 is SGHRS and CDR2 YFSETQ. This CDR3 contains 15 residues. The V end was cut by 4 bases, the J end by 2 bases, with 14 bases between. The CDR3 nucleotides are TGCGCCAGCAGCCCCAGGACTACTCACACAGATACGCAGTATTTT. It is translated as CASSPRTTHTDTQYF. The variable domain in full, completed from reference TRBV5-1 and TRBJ2-3, reads KAGVTQTPRYLIKTRGQQVTLSCSPISGHRSVSWYQQTPGQGLQFLFEYFSETQRNKGNFPGRFSGRQFSNSRSEMNVSTLELGDSALYLCASSPRTTHTDTQYFGPGTRLTVL.

The chain couples TRBV6-5 to TRBJ2-7; D gene ambiguous. CDR3 length: 14 residues. Per the germline V gene, CDR1 is MNHEY and CDR2 is SVGAGI. Trimming took off 0 bases at V and 1 base at J, with 7 bases between the two ends. DNA for the CDR3: TGTGCCAGCAGTTACTCGTCAGCGTCCTACGAGCAGTACTTC. Amino acid sequence: CASSYSSASYEQYF.